The sample holds a few counts of the clone carrying this TCR beta chain. No antigen is known for it. These data belong to a study of T-cell memory formation after mild COVID-19. Study-level information: Each donor largely had its own TCR clusters.

One entry per CDR3 protein, called by TCRdb with MiXCR from the 5' RACE reads. This sample has hundreds of thousands of distinct CDR3 sequences, with about 25% found just once. The study's findings and limits: CD4/CD8 balance held among clones contracting day 15 to 85, and later expanders leaned CD4+. For second-wave clones that peaked at day 37, SARS-CoV-2 specificity went unverified.

Germline CDR1 LGHNA, CDR2 YSLEER. The CDR3 sequence is 17 residues long. V shed 3 bases and J 4 bases; nucleotides not matched to a gene: 8. Material for sequencing was PBMCs or a T cell subset sorted from them (not recorded which). This TCR was sampled from an adult woman who had mild COVID-19 (a few samples of this study predate the infection). Cell type and time point are not known. V usage is TRBV4-3 and J usage is TRBJ2-1, with TRBD2 identical over 11 bases. CDR3: CASSQTFLAGGYNEQFF. CDR3 DNA: TGCGCCAGCAGCCAGACCTTTCTAGCGGGAGGATACAATGAGCAGTTCTTC.